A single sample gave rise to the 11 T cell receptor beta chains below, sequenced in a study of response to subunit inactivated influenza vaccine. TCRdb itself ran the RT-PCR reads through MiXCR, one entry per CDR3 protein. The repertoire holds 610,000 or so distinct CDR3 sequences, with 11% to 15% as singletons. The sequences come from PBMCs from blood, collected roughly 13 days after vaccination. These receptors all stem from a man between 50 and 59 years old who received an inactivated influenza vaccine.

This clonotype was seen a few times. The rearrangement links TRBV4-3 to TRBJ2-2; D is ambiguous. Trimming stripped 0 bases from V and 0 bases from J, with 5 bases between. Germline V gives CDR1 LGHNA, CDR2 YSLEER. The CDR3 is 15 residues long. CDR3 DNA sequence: TGCGCCAGCAGCCAAGACAGCCCGAACACCGGGGAGCTGTTTTTT. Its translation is CASSQDSPNTGELFF.

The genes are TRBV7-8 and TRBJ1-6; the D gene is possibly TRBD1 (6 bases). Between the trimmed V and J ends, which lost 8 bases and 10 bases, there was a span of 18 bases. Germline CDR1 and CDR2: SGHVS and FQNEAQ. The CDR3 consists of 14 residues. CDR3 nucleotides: TGTGCCAGCCGACAGGCCTTTCAGCGCTCACCCCTCCACTTT. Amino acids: CASRQAFQRSPLHF.

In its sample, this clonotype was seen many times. The CDR3 DNA reads TGCAGTGCAAAGGACAGGGGGAGTGTGACCCAGTACTTC. It yields the protein CSAKDRGSVTQYF. The chain joins TRBV20-1 to TRBJ2-5; the match to TRBD1 covers 10 bases. Germline loops: CDR1 DFQATT, CDR2 SNEGSKA (reference sequence). The CDR3 totals 13 residues. Trimming cost V 6 bases and J 7 bases; bases outside gene matches: 8.

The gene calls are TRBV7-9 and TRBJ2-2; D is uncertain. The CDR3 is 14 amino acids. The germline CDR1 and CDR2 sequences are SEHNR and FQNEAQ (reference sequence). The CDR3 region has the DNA TGTGCTTTCGTACCGTCGGCGGATACCGGGGAGCTGTTTTTT. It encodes CAFVPSADTGELFF.

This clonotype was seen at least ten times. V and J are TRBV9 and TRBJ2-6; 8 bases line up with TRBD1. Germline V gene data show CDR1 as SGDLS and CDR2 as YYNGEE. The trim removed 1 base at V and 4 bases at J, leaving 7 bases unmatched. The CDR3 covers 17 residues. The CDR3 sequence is CASSVSTGASGANVLTF. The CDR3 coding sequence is TGTGCCAGCAGCGTATCGACAGGGGCTTCAGGGGCCAACGTCCTGACTTTC.

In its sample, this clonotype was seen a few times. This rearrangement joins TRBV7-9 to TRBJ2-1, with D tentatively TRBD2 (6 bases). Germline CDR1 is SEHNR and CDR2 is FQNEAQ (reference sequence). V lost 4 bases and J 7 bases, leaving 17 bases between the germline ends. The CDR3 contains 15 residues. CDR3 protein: CASSSRTTPWNEQFF. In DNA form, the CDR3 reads TGTGCCAGCAGCTCTAGGACTACCCCGTGGAATGAGCAGTTCTTC. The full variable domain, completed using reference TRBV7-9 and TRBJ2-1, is DTGVSQNPRHKITKRGQNVTFRCDPISEHNRLYWYRQTLGQGPEFLTYFQNEAQLEKSRLLSDRFSAERPKGSFSTLEIQRTEQGDSAMYLCASSSRTTPWNEQFFGPGTRLTVL.

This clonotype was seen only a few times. CDR3 coding DNA: TGTGCCAGCAGTTTGGGGGCAGGTACCGGGGAGCTGTTTTTT. It is translated as CASSLGAGTGELFF. The chain carries TRBV28 and TRBJ2-2; D possibly corresponds to TRBD1 (6 bases). V lost 3 bases and J lost 5, with 10 bases in between. The length of the CDR3 is 14 residues. Germline V gives CDR1 MDHEN, CDR2 SYDVKM.

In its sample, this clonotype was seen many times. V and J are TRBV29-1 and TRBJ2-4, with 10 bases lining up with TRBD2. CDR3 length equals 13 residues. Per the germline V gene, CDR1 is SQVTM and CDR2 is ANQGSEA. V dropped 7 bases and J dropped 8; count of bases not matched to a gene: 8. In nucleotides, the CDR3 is TGCAGCGGATCCGGGACTAGCGTTGACATTCAGTACTTC. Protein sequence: CSGSGTSVDIQYF.

This chain's CDR3 is CSASGEGLALTDTQYF. CDR3 nucleotide sequence: TGCAGTGCTAGCGGGGAGGGACTAGCTCTTACAGATACGCAGTATTTT. V is TRBV20-1 and J is TRBJ2-3, with 9 bases aligning to TRBD2. The CDR3 runs 16 residues. Germline loops: CDR1 DFQATT, CDR2 SNEGSKA (reference sequence). V shed 3 bases, J shed 3 bases, and the junction held 10 bases outside the gene matches.

CDR3 residues: CASSPGQGLGYTF. The CDR3 coding sequence is TGTGCCAGCAGCCCGGGACAGGGCTTAGGCTACACCTTC. The V call is TRBV4-2, the J call TRBJ1-2, with TRBD1 matching 9 bases. CDR1 LGHNA and CDR2 YNFKEQ come from the germline V gene. The junction had 5 bases not matched to a gene; V was cut back by 4 bases and J by 8 bases. The CDR3 is 13 residues long.

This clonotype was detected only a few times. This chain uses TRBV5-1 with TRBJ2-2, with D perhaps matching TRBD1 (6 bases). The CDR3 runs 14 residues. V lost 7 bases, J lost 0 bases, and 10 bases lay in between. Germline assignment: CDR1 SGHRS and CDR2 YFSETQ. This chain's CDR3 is CASQGTSNTGELFF. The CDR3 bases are TGCGCCAGCCAGGGGACATCGAACACCGGGGAGCTGTTTTTT.